This T cell receptor beta chain is from a study of blood T cell dynamics during melanoma immunotherapy. The overall study: Patients with metastatic melanoma got pembrolizumab or nivolumab-ipilimumab as first-line care.

DNA loading was fixed at approximately 350 ng for all bulk PBMC samples. The protocol was immunoSEQ multiplex PCR, while the TCRdb copy is restricted to in-frame clones and leaves out a portion. The sample consists of 10,000 to 13,000 clones, 70% to 90% of them appearing once. Time point defined: week 3, after first cycle of checkpoint inhibitor. CDR3 length: 13 residues. Trimming cost V 6 bases and J 4 bases, with 12 bases left between them. Germline CDR1 MRHNA, CDR2 SNTAGT. The specimen comprised blood, sampled from a patient treated with checkpoint blockade. The sequence came from a human donor with melanoma. This chain links TRBV6-4 with TRBJ2-5; TRBD1 or TRBD2 may be the D gene (6 bases each). The CDR3 loop reads CASSQGRGETQYF. The CDR3 nucleotides read TGTGCCAGCAGCCAGGGGCGGGGAGAGACCCAGTACTTC.